This TCR beta chain derives from a study of blood T cell repertoires in COVID-19. Across the study: T cells, B-cell-depleted T cells, or PBMCs provided the cDNA or gDNA that served as material.

There are a few counts of this clone. The CDR3 sequence is 15 residues long. Per the germline V gene, CDR1 is SGHRS and CDR2 is YFSETQ. V gave up 3 bases and J gave up 3 bases, with 14 bases separating them. Per the original methods: By means of reference gene primer amplification, nucleated cell counts were estimated. Generated by immunoSEQ multiplex PCR, the TCRdb table keeps only in-frame clones and is missing some. For V, J and clone size, that table is used; D and trimming come from the DNA. This sample has 180,000 or so clones, with around 78% found just once. The genes are TRBV5-1 and TRBJ2-3; D is possibly TRBD1 (6 bases). The sample was peripheral blood. This sequence originates from a woman at least 80 years old with active or convalescent COVID-19. The CDR3 nucleotides read TGCGCCAGCAGCTCCGGGGACATCCAAACAGATACGCAGTATTTT. Translating gives CASSSGDIQTDTQYF.